These T cell receptor beta chains were read from a single sample in a study of T cell responses to AZD1222 COVID-19 vaccine. Measured with immunoSEQ multiplex PCR; TCRdb has only the in-frame clones, and not every one. The data hold 150,000 to 200,000 clones, with 90% observed a single time. The starting material was peripheral blood, obtained 28 days after the second AZD1222 dose. The receptors derive from an adult who received the AZD1222 COVID-19 vaccine. Both conserved end residues are part of each CDR3. Fields, in order: J gene, D gene, V gene, clone size, CDR3 DNA, CDR3 protein. A D gene is named only where the DNA matches it firmly. The size field is filled for only some rows; it gives once, few, many or a size class.

TRBJ1-5 | - | TRBV5-1 | - | TGCGCCAGCAGCCCCGGGGGTAATCAGCCCCAGCATTTT | CASSPGGNQPQHF
TRBJ2-1 | TRBD2 | TRBV18 | once | TGTGCCAGCTCACCACGGAGCGGGGGGGCCCATGAGCAGTTCTTC | CASSPRSGGAHEQFF
TRBJ1-6 | TRBD1 | TRBV15 | - | TGTGCCACCAGCAGAGGACAGGGGAATTCACCCCTCCACTTT | CATSRGQGNSPLHF
TRBJ2-7 | TRBD2 | TRBV28 | - | TGTGCCACCTTAGCGGGAGACCCTTACGAGCAGTACTTC | CATLAGDPYEQYF
TRBJ2-1 | TRBD1 | TRBV27 | - | TGTGCCAGCAGTCCTGACAGGGCGCTCTACAATGAGCAGTTCTTC | CASSPDRALYNEQFF
TRBJ2-2 | TRBD2 | TRBV5-4 | once | TGTGCCAGCAGCCTAAGCCTAGCGGACACCGGGGAGCTGTTTTTT | CASSLSLADTGELFF
TRBJ1-4 | - | TRBV2 | - | TGTGCCAGCAGGGAGATGGCTAATGAAAAACTGTTTTTT | CASREMANEKLFF
TRBJ1-3 | - | TRBV2 | few | TGTGCCAGCGGAGGGGTATCTGGAAACACCATATATTTT | CASGGVSGNTIYF
TRBJ1-2 | - | TRBV10-3 | - | TGTGCCATCAGTGATCGAAATAGCTATGGCTACACCTTC | CAISDRNSYGYTF
TRBJ2-7 | - | TRBV3-1/TRBV3-2 | - | TGTGCCAGCAGCCAAGATGACGACGGAGCCTACGAGCAGTACTTC | CASSQDDDGAYEQYF
TRBJ1-5 | - | TRBV6-5 | - | TGTGCCAGCAGAAACATTCTCCAGCATTTT | CASRNILQHF